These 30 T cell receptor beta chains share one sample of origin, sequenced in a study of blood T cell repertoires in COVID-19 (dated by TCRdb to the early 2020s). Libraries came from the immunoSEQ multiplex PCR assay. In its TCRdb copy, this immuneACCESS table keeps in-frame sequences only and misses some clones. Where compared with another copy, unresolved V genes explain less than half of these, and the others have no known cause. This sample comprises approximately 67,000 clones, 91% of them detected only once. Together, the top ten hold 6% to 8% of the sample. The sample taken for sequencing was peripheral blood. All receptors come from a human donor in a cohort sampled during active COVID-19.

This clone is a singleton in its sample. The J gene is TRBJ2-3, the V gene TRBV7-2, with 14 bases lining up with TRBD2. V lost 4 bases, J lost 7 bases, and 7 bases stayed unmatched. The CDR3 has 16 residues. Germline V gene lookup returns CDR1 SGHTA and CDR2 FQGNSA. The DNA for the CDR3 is TGTGCCAGCAGCTCAAAAGGACTAGCGGGAGGTTATACGCAGTATTTT. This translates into CASSSKGLAGGYTQYF.

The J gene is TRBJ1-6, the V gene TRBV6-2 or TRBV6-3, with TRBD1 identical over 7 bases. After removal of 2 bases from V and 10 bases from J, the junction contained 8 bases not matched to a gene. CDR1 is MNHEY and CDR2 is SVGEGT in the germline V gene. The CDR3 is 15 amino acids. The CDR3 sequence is CASSYQDRMGSPLHF. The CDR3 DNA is TGTGCCAGCAGTTACCAGGACAGGATGGGATCACCCCTCCACTTT.

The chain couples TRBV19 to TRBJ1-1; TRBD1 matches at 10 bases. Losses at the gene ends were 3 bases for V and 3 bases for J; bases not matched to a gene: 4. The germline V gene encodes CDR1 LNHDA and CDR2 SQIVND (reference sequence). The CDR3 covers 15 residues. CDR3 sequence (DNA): TGTGCCAGTAGTATTGATGGACAGGGGGACACTGAAGCTTTCTTT. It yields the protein CASSIDGQGDTEAFF. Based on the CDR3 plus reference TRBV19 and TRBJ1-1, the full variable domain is DGGITQSPKYLFRKEGQNVTLSCEQNLNHDAMYWYRQDPGQGLRLIYYSQIVNDFQKGDIAEGYSVSREKKESFPLTVTSAQKNPTAFYLCASSIDGQGDTEAFFGQGTRLTVV.

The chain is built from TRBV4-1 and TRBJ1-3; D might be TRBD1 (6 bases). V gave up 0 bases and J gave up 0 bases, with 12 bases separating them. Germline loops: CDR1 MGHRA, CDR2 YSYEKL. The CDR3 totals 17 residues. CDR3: CASSQDTGTSSGNTIYF. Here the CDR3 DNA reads TGCGCCAGCAGCCAAGATACAGGGACAAGCTCTGGAAACACCATATATTTT.

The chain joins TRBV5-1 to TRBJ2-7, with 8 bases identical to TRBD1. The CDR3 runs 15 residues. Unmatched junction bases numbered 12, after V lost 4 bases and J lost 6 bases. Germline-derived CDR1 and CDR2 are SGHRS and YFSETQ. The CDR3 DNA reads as TGCGCCAGCAGCCCGGGACAGGTGGTCGGTGGCGAGCAGTACTTC. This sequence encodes CASSPGQVVGGEQYF.

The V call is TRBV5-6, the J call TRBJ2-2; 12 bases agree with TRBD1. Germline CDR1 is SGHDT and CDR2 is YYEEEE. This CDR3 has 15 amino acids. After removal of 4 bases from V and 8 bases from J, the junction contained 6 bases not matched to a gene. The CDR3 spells CASSPGTGGGGELFF. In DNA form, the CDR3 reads TGTGCCAGCAGCCCCGGGACAGGGGGCGGTGGGGAGCTGTTTTTT.

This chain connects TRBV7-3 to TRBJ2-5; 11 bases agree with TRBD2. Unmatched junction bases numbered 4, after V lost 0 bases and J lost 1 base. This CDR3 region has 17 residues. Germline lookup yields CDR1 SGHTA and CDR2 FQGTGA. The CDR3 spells CASSLTSGTSGQETQYF. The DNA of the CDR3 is TGTGCCAGCAGCTTAACGTCCGGGACTAGCGGCCAAGAGACCCAGTACTTC. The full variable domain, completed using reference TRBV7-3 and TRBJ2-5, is GAGVSQTPSNKVTEKGKYVELRCDPISGHTALYWYRQSLGQGPEFLIYFQGTGAADDSGLPNDRFFAVRPEGSVSTLKIQRTERGDSAVYLCASSLTSGTSGQETQYFGPGTRLLVL.

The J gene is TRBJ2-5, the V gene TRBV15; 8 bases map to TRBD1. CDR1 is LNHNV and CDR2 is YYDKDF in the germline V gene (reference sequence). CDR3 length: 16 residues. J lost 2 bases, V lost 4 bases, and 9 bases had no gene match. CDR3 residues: CATSKSTGVGQETQYF. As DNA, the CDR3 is TGTGCCACCAGCAAGTCGACAGGGGTGGGGCAAGAGACCCAGTACTTC. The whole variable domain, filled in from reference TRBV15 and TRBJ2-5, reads DAMVIQNPRYQVTQFGKPVTLSCSQTLNHNVMYWYQQKSSQAPKLLFHYYDKDFNNEADTPDNFQSRRPNTSFCFLDIRSPGLGDTAMYLCATSKSTGVGQETQYFGPGTRLLVL.

The CDR3 loop reads CASSVELGTDTQYF. The DNA for the CDR3 is TGTGCCAGCAGCGTAGAATTAGGCACAGATACGCAGTATTTT. The chain combines TRBV9 with TRBJ2-3; no definite D call. The CDR3 sequence is 14 residues long. V lost 0 bases, J lost 1 base, and 6 bases lay in between. Germline-derived CDR1 and CDR2 are SGDLS and YYNGEE.

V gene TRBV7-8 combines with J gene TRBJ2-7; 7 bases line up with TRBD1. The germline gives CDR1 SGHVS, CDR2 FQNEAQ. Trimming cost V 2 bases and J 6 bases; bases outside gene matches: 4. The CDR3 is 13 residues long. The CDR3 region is CASSLRQGLEQYF. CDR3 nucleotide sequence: TGTGCCAGCAGCTTAAGACAGGGCCTCGAGCAGTACTTC. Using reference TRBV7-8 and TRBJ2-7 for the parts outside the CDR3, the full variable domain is GAGVSQSPRYKVAKRGQDVALRCDPISGHVSLFWYQQALGQGPEFLTYFQNEAQLDKSGLPSDRFFAERPEGSVSTLKIQRTQQEDSAVYLCASSLRQGLEQYFGPGTRLTVT.

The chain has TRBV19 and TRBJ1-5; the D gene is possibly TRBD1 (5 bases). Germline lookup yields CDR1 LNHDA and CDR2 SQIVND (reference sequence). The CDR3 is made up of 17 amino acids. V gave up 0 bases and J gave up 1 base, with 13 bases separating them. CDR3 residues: CASSIDIGRASNQPQHF. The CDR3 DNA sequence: TGTGCCAGTAGTATAGACATCGGCAGGGCAAGCAATCAGCCCCAGCATTTT.

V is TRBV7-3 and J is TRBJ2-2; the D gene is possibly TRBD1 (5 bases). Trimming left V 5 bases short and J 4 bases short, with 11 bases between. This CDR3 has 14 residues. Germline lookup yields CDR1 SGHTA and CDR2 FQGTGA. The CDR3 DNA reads TGTGCCAGCAGCCCCAGGGTCCTCACCGGGGAGCTGTTTTTT. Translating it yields CASSPRVLTGELFF.

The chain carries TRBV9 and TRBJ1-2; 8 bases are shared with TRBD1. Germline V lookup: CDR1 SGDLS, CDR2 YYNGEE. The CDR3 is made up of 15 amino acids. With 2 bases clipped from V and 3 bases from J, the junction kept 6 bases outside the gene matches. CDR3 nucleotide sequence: TGTGCCAGCAGCGTTAAGGGACAGGCCCACTATGGCTACACCTTC. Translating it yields CASSVKGQAHYGYTF.

Here the CDR3 reads CTSSPWATLAGGTGELFF. The CDR3 DNA is TGCACCAGCAGCCCCTGGGCTACCCTTGCTGGGGGGACCGGGGAGCTGTTTTTT. The chain carries TRBV1 and TRBJ2-2; the table's D call TRBD2 went unverified against the DNA. TRBV1 is given as a pseudogene. This CDR3 contains 18 residues.

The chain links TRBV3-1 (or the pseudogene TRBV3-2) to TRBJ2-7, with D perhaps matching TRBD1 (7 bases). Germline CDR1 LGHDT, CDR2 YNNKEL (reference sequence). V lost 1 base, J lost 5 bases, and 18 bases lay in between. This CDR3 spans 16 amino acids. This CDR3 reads CASSQVSRGVSNEQYF. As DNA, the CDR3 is TGTGCCAGCAGCCAAGTGTCCAGGGGGGTGAGTAACGAGCAGTACTTC.

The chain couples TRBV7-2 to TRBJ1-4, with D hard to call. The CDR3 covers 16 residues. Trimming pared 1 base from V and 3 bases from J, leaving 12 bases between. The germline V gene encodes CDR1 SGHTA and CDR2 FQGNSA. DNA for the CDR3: TGTGCCAGCAGCTTAGAAGCCATCCCCTCTAATGAAAAACTGTTTTTT. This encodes CASSLEAIPSNEKLFF. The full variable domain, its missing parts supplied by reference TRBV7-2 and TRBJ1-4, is GAGVSQSPSNKVTEKGKDVELRCDPISGHTALYWYRQSLGQGLEFLIYFQGNSAPDKSGLPSDRFSAERTGGSVSTLTIQRTQQEDSAVYLCASSLEAIPSNEKLFFGSGTQLSVL.

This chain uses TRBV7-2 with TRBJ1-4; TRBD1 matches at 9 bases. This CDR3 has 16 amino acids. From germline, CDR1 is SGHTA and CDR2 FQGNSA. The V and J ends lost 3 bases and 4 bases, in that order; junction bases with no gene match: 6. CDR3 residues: CASSFRPGQGNEKLFF. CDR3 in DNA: TGTGCCAGCAGCTTCCGACCGGGACAGGGTAATGAAAAACTGTTTTTT.

CDR3: CASSLGTGVKYGYTF. CDR3 nucleotides: TGTGCCAGCAGCTTAGGGACAGGGGTAAAGTATGGCTACACCTTC. The chain uses TRBV5-4 and TRBJ1-2; TRBD1 agrees at 10 bases. Germline CDR1 reads SGHNT; CDR2 reads YYREEE (reference sequence). Trimming took 2 bases from V and 5 from J; bases not matched to a gene: 6. This CDR3 contains 15 residues. Looking up the rest from reference TRBV5-4 and TRBJ1-2 gives the full variable domain: ETGVTQSPTHLIKTRGQQVTLRCSSQSGHNTVSWYQQALGQGPQFIFQYYREEENGRGNFPPRFSGLQFPNYSSELNVNALELDDSALYLCASSLGTGVKYGYTFGSGTRLTVV.

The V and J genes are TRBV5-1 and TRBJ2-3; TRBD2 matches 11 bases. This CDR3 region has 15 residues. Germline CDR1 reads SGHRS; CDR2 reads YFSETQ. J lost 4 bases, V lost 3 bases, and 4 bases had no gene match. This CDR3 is CASSSGLAEADTQYF. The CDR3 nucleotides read TGCGCCAGCAGCTCGGGACTAGCGGAGGCAGATACGCAGTATTTT.

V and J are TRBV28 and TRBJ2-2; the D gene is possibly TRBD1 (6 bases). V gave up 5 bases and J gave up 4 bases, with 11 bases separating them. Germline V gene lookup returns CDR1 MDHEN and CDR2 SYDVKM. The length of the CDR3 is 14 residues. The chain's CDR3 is CASSISDSTGELFF. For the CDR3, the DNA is TGTGCCAGCAGTATCTCGGACAGCACCGGGGAGCTGTTTTTT.

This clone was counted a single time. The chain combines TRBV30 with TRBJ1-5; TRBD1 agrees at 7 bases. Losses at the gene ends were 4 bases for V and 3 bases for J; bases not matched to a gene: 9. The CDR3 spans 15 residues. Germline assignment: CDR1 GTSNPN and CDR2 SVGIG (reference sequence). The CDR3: CAWTPGGQSNQPQHF. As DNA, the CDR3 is TGTGCCTGGACCCCAGGGGGACAGTCCAATCAGCCCCAGCATTTT.

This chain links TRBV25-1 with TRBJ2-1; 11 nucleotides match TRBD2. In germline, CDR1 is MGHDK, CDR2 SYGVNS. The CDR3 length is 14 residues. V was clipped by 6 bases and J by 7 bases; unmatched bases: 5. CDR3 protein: CASSLAGGPNEQFF. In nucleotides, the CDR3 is TGTGCCAGCAGCCTAGCGGGGGGCCCGAATGAGCAGTTCTTC.

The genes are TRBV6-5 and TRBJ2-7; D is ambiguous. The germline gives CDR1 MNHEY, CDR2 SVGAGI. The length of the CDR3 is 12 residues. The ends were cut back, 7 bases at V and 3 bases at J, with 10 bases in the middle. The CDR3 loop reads CASKTVDYEQYF. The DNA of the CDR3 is TGTGCCAGCAAAACAGTAGACTACGAGCAGTACTTC.

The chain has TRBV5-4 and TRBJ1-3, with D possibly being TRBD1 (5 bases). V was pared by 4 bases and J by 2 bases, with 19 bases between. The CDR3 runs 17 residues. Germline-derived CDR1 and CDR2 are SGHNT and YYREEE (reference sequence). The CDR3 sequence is CASSRTHQGAPGNTIYF. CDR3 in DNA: TGTGCCAGCAGCCGCACTCATCAGGGCGCGCCTGGAAACACCATATATTTT.

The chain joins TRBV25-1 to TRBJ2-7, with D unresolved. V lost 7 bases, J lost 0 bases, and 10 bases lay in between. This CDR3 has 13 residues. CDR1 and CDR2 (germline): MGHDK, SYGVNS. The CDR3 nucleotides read TGTGCCAGCACGAGGAGAGGCTCCTACGAGCAGTACTTC. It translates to CASTRRGSYEQYF.

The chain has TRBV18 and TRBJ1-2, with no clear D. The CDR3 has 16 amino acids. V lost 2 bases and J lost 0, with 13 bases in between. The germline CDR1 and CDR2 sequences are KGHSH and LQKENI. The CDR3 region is CASSPIQRPTNYGYTF. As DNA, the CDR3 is TGTGCCAGCTCACCAATCCAGCGGCCAACTAACTATGGCTACACCTTC.

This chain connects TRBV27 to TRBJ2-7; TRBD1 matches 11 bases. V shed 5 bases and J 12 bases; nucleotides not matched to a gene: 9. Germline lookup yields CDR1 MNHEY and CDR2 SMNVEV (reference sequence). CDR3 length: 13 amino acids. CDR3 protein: CASSKGQGAPGYF. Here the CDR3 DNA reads TGTGCCAGCAGTAAAGGACAGGGGGCGCCGGGGTACTTC.

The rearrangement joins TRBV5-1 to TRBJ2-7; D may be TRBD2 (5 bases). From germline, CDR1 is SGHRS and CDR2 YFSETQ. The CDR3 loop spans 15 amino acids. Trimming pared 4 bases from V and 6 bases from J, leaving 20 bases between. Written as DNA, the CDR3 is TGCGCCAGCAGCCAAACCCCCCGAGGGCCTAGCGAGCAGTACTTC. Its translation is CASSQTPRGPSEQYF. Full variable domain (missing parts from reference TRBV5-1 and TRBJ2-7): KAGVTQTPRYLIKTRGQQVTLSCSPISGHRSVSWYQQTPGQGLQFLFEYFSETQRNKGNFPGRFSGRQFSNSRSEMNVSTLELGDSALYLCASSQTPRGPSEQYFGPGTRLTVT.

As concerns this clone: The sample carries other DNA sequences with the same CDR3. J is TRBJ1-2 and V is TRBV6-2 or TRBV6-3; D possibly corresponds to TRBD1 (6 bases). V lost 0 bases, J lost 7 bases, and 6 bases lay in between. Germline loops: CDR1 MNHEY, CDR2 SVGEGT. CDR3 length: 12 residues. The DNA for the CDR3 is TGTGCCAGCAGTTACTCCAGGGGTGGCTACACCTTC. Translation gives CASSYSRGGYTF.

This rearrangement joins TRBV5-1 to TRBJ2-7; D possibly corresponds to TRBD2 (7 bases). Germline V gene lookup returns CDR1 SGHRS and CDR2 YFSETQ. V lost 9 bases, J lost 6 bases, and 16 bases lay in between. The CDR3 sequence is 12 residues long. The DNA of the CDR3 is TGCGCCACCGACGTGGGGGGGCGCGAGCAGTACTTC. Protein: CATDVGGREQYF.